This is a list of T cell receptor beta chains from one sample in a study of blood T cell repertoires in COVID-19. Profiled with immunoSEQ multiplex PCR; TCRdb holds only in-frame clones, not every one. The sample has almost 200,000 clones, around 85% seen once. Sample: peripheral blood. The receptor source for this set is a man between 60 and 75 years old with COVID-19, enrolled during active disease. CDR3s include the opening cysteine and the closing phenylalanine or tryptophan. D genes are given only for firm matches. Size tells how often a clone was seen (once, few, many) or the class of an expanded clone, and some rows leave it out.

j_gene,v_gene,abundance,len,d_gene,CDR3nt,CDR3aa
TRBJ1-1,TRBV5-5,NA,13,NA,TGTGCCAGCAGCATGGCATCCGGGACTGAAGCTTTCTTT,CASSMASGTEAFF
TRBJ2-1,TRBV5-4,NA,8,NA,TGTGCCAGCAGCCGGGAGTTCTTC,CASSREFF
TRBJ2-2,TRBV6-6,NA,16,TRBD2,TGTGCCAGCAGTTCCACCGGGACTAGCGCGTCCGGGGAGCTGTTTTTT,CASSSTGTSASGELFF
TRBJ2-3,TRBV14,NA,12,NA,TGTGCCAGCAGCCTCTCCACAGATACGCAGTATTTT,CASSLSTDTQYF
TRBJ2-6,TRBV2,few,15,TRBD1,TGTGCCAGCAGTGTACAGGGGGCTGGGGCCAACGTCCTGACTTTC,CASSVQGAGANVLTF
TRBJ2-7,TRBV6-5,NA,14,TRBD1,TGTGCCATCGACAGGGAACAACACATCTACGAGCAGTACTTC,CAIDREQHIYEQYF
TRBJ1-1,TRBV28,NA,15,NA,TGTGCCAGCAGTTTTGTTAGCGCCGGTCCCCCTGAAGCTTTCTTT,CASSFVSAGPPEAFF
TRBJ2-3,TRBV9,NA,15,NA,TGTGCCAGCAGCGTACAGGGCGGATACCCAGATACGCAGTATTTT,CASSVQGGYPDTQYF
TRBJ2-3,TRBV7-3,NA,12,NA,TGTGCCAGCAGCTTCGGGTCAGATACGCAGTATTTT,CASSFGSDTQYF
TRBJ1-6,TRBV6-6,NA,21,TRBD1,TGTGCCAGCAGTCCATTCGACAGGGATTTATTTCCGAGCTCCTATAATTCACCCCTCCACTTT,CASSPFDRDLFPSSYNSPLHF
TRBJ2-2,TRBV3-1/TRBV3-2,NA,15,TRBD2,TGTGCCAGCAGCGCCAGCGGGAGGGGGGCCGGGGAGCTGTTTTTT,CASSASGRGAGELFF
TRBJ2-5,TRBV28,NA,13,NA,TGTGCCAGCAGTTTATTACAGAAAGAGACCCAGTACTTC,CASSLLQKETQYF
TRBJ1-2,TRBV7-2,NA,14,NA,TGTGCCAGCAGCTTTGCAGGGGCGATCTATGGCTACACCTTC,CASSFAGAIYGYTF
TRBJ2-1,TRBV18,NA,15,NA,TGTGCCAGCTCACCTCTTGAACTAGCCCCCAATGAGCAGTTCTTC,CASSPLELAPNEQFF
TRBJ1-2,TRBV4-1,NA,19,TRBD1,TGCGCCAGCAGCCAATTACTAACCCCGTGGACAGGGGGCAAGGATGGCTACACCTTC,CASSQLLTPWTGGKDGYTF
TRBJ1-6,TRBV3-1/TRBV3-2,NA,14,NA,TGTGCCAGCAGCCTTCTCCCTCGTAATTCACCCCTCCACTTT,CASSLLPRNSPLHF
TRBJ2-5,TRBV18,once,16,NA,TGTGCCAGCTCACCACCGATAAGCCTGGATACAGGGACCCAGTACTTC,CASSPPISLDTGTQYF
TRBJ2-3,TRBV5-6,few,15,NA,TGTGCCAGCAGCTTGGGGGGCAGCGGGTCAGATACGCAGTATTTT,CASSLGGSGSDTQYF
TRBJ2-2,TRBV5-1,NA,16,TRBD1,TGCGCCAGCAGCTTGACGGCAGGGGGCTCGAGAAGGGAGCTGTTTTTT,CASSLTAGGSRRELFF
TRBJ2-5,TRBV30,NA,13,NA,TGTGCCTGGAGGGAGGGGGCCGGAGAGACCCAGTACTTC,CAWREGAGETQYF
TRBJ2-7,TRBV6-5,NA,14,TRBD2,TGTGCCAGCACCACGGGGGGGCTTTCCTACGAGCAGTACTTC,CASTTGGLSYEQYF
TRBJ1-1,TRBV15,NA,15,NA,TGTGCGACTGCACCGGGAAACGGGGGTTGGACTGAAGCTTTCTTT,CATAPGNGGWTEAFF
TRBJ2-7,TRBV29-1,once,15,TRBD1,TGCAGCGTTGATGGGACAGGGAATTGGTACGACGAGCAGTACTTC,CSVDGTGNWYDEQYF
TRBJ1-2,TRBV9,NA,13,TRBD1,TGTGCCAGCAGCGCCTCGGGACAGGGGGCCTCCACCTTC,CASSASGQGASTF
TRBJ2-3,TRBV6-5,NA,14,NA,TGTGCCAGCAGTCGGAGGGCTGGCACAGATACGCAGTATTTT,CASSRRAGTDTQYF
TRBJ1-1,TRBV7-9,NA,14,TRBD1,TGTGCCAGCAGCTCCCGGGACAGGGGTGGGACGGCTTTCTTT,CASSSRDRGGTAFF
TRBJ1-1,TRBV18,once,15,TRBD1,TGTGCCAGCTCACAAGGGACAGGGGTGAACACTGAAGCTTTCTTT,CASSQGTGVNTEAFF
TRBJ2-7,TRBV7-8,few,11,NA,TGTGCCAGCAGCGTACAGTACGAGCAGTACTTC,CASSVQYEQYF
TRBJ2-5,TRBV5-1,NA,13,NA,TGCGCCAGCAGCTTGGTACAGGGAGAGACCCAGTACTTC,CASSLVQGETQYF
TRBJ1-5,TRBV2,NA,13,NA,TGTGCCAGCAGTGACCGGGCGGGATGGCCCCAGCATTTT,CASSDRAGWPQHF
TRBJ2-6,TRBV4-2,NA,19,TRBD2,TGTGCCAGCAGCCAAGAGGCCCTAGCGGGAGCTTCGGGGGCCAACGTCCTGACTTTC,CASSQEALAGASGANVLTF
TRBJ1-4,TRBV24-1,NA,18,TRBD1,TGTGCCACCAGTGATTACCGGGACAGGGGGTCGGGCAATGAAAAACTGTTTTTT,CATSDYRDRGSGNEKLFF
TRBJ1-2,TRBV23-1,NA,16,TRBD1,TGCGCCAGCAGTCGCTCCCGGGACAGGGCTGCTTATGGCTACACCTTC,CASSRSRDRAAYGYTF
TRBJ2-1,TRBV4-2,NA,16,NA,TGTGCCAGCAGCCAAGAATTGTACCTAGGATACAATGAGCAGTTCTTC,CASSQELYLGYNEQFF
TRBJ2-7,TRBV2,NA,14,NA,TGTGCCAGCAGTCCCAGGGCGTTGAGTAGTGAGCAGTACTTC,CASSPRALSSEQYF
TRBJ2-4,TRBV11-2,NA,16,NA,TGTGCCAGCAGCTTAGATGCGGCAGCGGCCAAAAACATTCAGTACTTC,CASSLDAAAAKNIQYF
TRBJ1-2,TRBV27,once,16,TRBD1,TGTGCCAGCAGTTTATCGCCGGGACAGATCTCCTATGGCTACACCTTC,CASSLSPGQISYGYTF
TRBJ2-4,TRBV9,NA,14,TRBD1,TGTGCCAGCAGCGTAGGACAGGGGGCTGAAATTCAGTACTTC,CASSVGQGAEIQYF
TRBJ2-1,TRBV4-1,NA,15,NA,TGCGCCAGCAGCCAAGGGAGCGGTTCCTACAATGAGCAGTTCTTC,CASSQGSGSYNEQFF
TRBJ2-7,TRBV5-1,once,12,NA,TGCGCCAGCACCGAGCGGGTCGGGGAGCAGTACTTC,CASTERVGEQYF
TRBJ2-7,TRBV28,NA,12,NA,TGTGCCAGCAGTTTATCCAGGTACGAGCAGTACTTC,CASSLSRYEQYF
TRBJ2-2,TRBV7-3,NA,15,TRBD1,TGTGCCAGCAGCCCAACCGGGACAGAAACCGGGGAGCTGTTTTTT,CASSPTGTETGELFF
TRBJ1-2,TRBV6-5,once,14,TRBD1,TGTGCCAGCAGTCCAGGGGGCATGGACTATGGCTACACCTTC,CASSPGGMDYGYTF
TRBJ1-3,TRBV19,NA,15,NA,TGTGCCAGTAGTCCCGACAGCACCTCTGGAAACACCATATATTTT,CASSPDSTSGNTIYF
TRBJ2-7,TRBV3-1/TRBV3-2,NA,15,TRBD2,TGTGCCAGCAGCCAAGCTGGTCGGGGGGGATACGAGCAGTACTTC,CASSQAGRGGYEQYF
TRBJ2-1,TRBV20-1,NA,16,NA,TGCAGTGCTAGTCACGGCGGGGCCAGCTCCTACAATGAGCAGTTCTTC,CSASHGGASSYNEQFF
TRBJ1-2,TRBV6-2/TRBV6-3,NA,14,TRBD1,TGTGCCAGCAGTTCCGAGTACAGGGGGGGCGGCTACACCTTC,CASSSEYRGGGYTF
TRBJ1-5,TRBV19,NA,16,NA,TGTGCCAGTAGTATGAGGGGAGGGGCTAGCAATCAGCCCCAGCATTTT,CASSMRGGASNQPQHF